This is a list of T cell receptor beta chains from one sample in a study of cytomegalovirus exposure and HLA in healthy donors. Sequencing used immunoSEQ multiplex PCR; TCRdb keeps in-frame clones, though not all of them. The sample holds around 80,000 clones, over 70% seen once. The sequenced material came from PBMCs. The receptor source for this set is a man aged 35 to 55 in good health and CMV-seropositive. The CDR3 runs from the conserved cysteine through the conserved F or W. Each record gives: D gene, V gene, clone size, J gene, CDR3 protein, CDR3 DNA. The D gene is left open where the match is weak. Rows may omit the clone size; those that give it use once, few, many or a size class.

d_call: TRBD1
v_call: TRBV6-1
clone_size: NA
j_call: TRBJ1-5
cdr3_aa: CASNHRGNQPQHF
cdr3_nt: TGTGCCAGCAACCACAGGGGCAACCAGCCCCAGCATTTT

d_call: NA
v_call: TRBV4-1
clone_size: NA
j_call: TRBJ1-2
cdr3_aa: CASSQGGLRDYGYTF
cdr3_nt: TGCGCCAGCAGCCAGGGGGGGCTCAGGGACTATGGCTACACCTTC

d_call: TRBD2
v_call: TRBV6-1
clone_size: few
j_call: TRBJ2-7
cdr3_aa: CASSAGLAASYEQYF
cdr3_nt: TGTGCCAGCAGTGCAGGACTAGCGGCCTCCTACGAGCAGTACTTC

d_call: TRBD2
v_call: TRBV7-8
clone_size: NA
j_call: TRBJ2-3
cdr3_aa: CASSSPSGGTDTQYF
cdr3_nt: TGTGCCAGCAGCTCCCCAAGCGGGGGCACAGATACGCAGTATTTT

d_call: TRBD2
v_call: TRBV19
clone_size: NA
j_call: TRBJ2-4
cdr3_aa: CASSTRGGPGYF
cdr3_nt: TGTGCCAGTAGTACTCGCGGGGGGCCGGGGTACTTC

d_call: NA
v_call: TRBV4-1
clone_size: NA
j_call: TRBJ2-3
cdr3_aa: CASSQILVAGTGLTDTQYF
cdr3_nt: TGCGCCAGCAGCCAAATCCTTGTGGCTGGGACTGGACTCACAGATACGCAGTATTTT

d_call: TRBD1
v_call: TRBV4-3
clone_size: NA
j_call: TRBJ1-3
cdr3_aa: CASSQGRGWGNTIYF
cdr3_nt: TGCGCCAGCAGCCAAGGCAGGGGGTGGGGAAACACCATATATTTT

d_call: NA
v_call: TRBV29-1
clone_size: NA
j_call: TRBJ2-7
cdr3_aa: CSVEGGGREQYF
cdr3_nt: TGCAGCGTTGAAGGAGGAGGCAGGGAGCAGTACTTC

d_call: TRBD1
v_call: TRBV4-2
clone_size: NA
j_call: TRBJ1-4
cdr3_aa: CASSQGPGGREKLFF
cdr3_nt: TGTGCCAGCAGCCAAGGCCCAGGGGGCAGAGAAAAACTGTTTTTT

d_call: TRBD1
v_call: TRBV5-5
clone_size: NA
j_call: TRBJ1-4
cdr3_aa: CASSWGTGEKLFF
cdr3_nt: TGTGCCAGCAGTTGGGGGACAGGGGAAAAACTGTTTTTT

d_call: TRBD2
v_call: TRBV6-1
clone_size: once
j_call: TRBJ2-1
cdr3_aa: CASRRLADEQFF
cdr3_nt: TGTGCCAGCCGTCGACTAGCCGATGAGCAGTTCTTC

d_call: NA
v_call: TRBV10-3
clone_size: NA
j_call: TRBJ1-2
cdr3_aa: CAVGEGRINYGYTF
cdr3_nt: TGTGCCGTCGGGGAGGGGCGGATTAACTATGGCTACACCTTC

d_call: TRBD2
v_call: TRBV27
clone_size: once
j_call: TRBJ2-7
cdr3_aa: CASGLAGVYEQYF
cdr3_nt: TGTGCCAGCGGGCTAGCGGGGGTCTACGAGCAGTACTTC

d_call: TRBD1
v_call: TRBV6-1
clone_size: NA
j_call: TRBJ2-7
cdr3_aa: CASSAGQGARVNEQYF
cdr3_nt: TGTGCCAGCAGTGCGGGACAGGGGGCGCGGGTCAACGAGCAGTACTTC

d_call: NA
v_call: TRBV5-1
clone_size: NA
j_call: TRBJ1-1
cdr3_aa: CASSLDRGKSAEAFF
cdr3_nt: TGCGCCAGCAGCTTGGATAGGGGGAAGTCGGCTGAAGCTTTCTTT

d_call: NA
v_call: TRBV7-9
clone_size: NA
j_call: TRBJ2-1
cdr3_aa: CASSSLGQNNEQFF
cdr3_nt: TGTGCCAGCAGCTCCCTTGGACAGAACAATGAGCAGTTCTTC

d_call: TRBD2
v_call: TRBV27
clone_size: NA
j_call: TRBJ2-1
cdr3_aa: CASSFNIRTSGTYNEQFF
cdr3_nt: TGTGCCAGCAGTTTTAATATCAGGACTAGCGGGACTTACAATGAGCAGTTCTTC

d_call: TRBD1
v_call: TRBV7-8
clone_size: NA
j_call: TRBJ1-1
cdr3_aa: CASSLGQGARAFF
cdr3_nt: TGTGCCAGCAGCTTAGGACAGGGGGCGCGAGCTTTCTTT

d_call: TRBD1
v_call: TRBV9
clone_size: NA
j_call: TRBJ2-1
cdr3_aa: CASSVATRGPNEQFF
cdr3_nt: TGTGCCAGCAGCGTAGCTACCAGGGGGCCAAATGAGCAGTTCTTC

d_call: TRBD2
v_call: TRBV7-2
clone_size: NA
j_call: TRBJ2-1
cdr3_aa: CASSGLAGRNEQFF
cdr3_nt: TGTGCCAGCAGCGGACTAGCGGGGAGAAATGAGCAGTTCTTC

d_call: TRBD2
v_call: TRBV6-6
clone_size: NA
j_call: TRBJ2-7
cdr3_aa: CATAGTTYEQYF
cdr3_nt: TGTGCCACCGCCGGGACTACCTACGAGCAGTACTTC

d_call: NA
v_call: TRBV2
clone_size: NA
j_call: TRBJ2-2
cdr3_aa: CASSEDSHANTGELFF
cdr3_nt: TGTGCCAGCAGTGAGGACAGCCACGCGAACACCGGGGAGCTGTTTTTT

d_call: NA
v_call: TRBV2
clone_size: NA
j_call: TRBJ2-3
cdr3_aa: CASTLGRTDTQYF
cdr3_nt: TGTGCCAGCACCCTGGGGAGAACAGATACGCAGTATTTT

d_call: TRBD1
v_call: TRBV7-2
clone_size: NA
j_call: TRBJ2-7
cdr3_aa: CASSPGTGGIEQYF
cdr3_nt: TGTGCCAGCAGCCCCGGGACAGGGGGCATCGAGCAGTACTTC

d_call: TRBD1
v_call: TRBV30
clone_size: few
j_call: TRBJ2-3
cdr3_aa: CAWSVRGPGTTQYF
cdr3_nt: TGTGCCTGGAGTGTAAGGGGGCCCGGTACTACGCAGTATTTT

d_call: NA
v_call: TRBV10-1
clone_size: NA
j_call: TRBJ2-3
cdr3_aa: CASSERPGVRGTDTQYF
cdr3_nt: TGCGCCAGCAGTGAGCGGCCAGGGGTGCGTGGCACAGATACGCAGTATTTT

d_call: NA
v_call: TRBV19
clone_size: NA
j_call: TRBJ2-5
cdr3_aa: CASGPEEGSKYF
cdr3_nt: TGTGCCTCCGGACCAGAAGAGGGATCGAAGTACTTC

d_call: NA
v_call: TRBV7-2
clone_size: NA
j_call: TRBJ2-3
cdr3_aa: CASSYYRDTQYF
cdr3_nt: TGTGCCAGCAGTTACTATAGAGATACGCAGTATTTT

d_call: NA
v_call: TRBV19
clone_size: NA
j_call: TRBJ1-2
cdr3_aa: CASSPRQGGFYGYTF
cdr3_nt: TGTGCCAGTAGTCCCCGCCAGGGAGGGTTCTATGGCTACACCTTC

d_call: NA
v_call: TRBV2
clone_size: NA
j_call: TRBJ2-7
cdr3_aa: CASRDITRTYEQYF
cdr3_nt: TGTGCCAGCAGGGACATAACGCGAACCTACGAGCAGTACTTC

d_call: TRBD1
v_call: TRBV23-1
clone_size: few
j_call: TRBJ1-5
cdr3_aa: CAPGQSLNQPQHF
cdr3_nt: TGCGCCCCGGGACAGTCCCTCAATCAGCCCCAGCATTTT

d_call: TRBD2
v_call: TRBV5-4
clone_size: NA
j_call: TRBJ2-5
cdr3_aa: CASSFGLAGAGETQYF
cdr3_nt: TGTGCCAGCAGCTTCGGACTAGCGGGGGCCGGGGAGACCCAGTACTTC

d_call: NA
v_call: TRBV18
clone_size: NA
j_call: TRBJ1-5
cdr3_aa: CASSPLRDGQPQHF
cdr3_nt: TGTGCCAGCTCACCATTGAGGGATGGACAGCCCCAGCATTTT

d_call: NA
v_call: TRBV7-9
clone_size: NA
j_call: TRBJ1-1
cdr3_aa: CASSLGEFEAFF
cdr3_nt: TGTGCCAGCAGCTTAGGGGAGTTTGAAGCTTTCTTT

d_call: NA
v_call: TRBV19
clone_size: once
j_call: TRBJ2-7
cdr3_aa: CASSILGTDYEQYF
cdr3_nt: TGTGCCAGTAGTATATTGGGCACCGACTACGAGCAGTACTTC

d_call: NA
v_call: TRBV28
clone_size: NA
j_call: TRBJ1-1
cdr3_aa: CASSPPGTMNTEAFF
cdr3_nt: TGTGCCAGCAGTCCCCCAGGTACAATGAACACTGAAGCTTTCTTT

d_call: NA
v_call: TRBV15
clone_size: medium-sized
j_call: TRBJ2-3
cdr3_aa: CATSRGVAVATDTQYF
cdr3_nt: TGTGCCACCAGCAGAGGAGTAGCGGTGGCCACAGATACGCAGTATTTT

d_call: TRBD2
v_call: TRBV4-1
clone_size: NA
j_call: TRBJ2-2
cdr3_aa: CASSQRASGPTGELFF
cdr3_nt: TGCGCCAGCAGCCAAAGGGCTAGCGGGCCGACCGGGGAGCTGTTTTTT

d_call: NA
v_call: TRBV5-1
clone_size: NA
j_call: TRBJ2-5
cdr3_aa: CASSLDTETQYF
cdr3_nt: TGCGCCAGCAGCTTAGATACTGAGACCCAGTACTTC

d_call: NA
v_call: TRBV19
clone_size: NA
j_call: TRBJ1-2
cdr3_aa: CASRVPGIGGYTF
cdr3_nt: TGTGCCAGTAGGGTCCCAGGGATTGGTGGCTACACCTTC

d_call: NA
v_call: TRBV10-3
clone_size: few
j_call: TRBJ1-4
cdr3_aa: CAISPQQATNEKLFF
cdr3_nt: TGTGCCATCAGCCCCCAACAGGCAACTAATGAAAAACTGTTTTTT

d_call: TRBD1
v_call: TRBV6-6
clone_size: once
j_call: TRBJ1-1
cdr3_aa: CASSYPTGTNTEAFF
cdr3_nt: TGTGCCAGCAGTTACCCGACAGGGACGAACACTGAAGCTTTCTTT

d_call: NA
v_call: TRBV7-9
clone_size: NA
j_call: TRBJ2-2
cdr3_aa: CASSLAGELFF
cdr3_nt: TGTGCCAGCAGCCTTGCCGGGGAGCTGTTTTTT

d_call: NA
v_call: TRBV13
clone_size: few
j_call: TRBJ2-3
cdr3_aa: CASSLGASADTQYF
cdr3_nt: TGTGCCAGCAGCTTAGGTGCTAGCGCAGATACGCAGTATTTT

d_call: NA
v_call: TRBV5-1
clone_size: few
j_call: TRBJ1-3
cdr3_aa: CASSLVLSYSGNTIYF
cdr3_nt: TGCGCCAGCAGCTTGGTTTTGAGCTACTCTGGAAACACCATATATTTT

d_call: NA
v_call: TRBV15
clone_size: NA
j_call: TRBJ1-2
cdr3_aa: CATSVGTTTGGYTF
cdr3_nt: TGTGCCACCAGCGTCGGGACAACAACTGGGGGCTACACCTTC

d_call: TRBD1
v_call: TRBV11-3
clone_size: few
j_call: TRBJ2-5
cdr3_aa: CASSSGTGDGSQETQYF
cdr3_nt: TGTGCCAGCAGCTCCGGGACAGGAGACGGCTCCCAAGAGACCCAGTACTTC

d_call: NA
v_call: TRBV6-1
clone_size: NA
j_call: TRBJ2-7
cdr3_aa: CASSEPGQPPEEQYF
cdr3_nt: TGTGCCAGCAGTGAGCCCGGACAGCCCCCGGAGGAGCAGTACTTC

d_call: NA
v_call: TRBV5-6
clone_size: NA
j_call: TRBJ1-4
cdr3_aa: CASSLKEGGGEKLFF
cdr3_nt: TGTGCCAGCAGCTTAAAGGAAGGGGGTGGTGAAAAACTGTTTTTT

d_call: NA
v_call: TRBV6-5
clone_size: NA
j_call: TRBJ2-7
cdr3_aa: CASRIRQGGSYEQYF
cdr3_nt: TGTGCCAGCAGAATACGACAGGGAGGCTCCTACGAGCAGTACTTC

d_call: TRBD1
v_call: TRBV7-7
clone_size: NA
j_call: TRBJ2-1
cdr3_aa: CASSSGQGVRRDEQFF
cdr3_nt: TGTGCCAGCAGTTCCGGACAGGGAGTGAGAAGGGATGAGCAGTTCTTC

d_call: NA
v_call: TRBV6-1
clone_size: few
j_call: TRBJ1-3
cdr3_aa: CASSEVLGVSGNTIYF
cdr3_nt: TGTGCCAGCAGTGAAGTCCTAGGGGTCTCTGGAAACACCATATATTTT

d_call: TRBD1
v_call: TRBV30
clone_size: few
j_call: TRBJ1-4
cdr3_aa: CAWSTPGQGKEKLFF
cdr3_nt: TGTGCCTGGAGTACCCCCGGACAGGGAAAAGAAAAACTGTTTTTT

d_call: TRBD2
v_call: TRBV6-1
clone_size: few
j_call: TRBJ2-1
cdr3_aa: CASTQLAGVDNEQFF
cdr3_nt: TGTGCCAGCACCCAACTAGCGGGAGTGGACAATGAGCAGTTCTTC

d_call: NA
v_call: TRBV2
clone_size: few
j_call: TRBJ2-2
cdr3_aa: CASSAVAGGELFF
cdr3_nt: TGTGCCAGCTCCGCGGTCGCCGGCGGGGAGCTGTTTTTT